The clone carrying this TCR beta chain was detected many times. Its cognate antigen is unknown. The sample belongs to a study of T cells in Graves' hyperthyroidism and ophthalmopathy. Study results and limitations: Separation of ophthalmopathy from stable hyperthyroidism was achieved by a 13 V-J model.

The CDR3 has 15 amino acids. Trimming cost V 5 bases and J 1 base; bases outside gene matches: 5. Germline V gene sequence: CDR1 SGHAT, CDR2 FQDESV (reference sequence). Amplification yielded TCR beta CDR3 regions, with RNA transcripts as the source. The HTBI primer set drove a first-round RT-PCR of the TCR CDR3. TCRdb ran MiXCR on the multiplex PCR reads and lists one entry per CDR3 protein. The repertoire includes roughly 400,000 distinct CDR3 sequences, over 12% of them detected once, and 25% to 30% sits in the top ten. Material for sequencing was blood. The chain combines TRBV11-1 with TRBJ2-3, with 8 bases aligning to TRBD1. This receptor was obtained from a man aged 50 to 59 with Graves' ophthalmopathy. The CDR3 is CASSPSTGGTDTQYF. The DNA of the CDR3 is TGTGCCAGCAGCCCCTCGACAGGGGGCACAGATACGCAGTATTTT.